The clone carrying this T cell receptor beta chain was observed a handful of times. Its antigen is currently unknown. This specimen belongs to a study of regulatory T cells in long-lasting Graves disease. Study-level background: The study enrolled newly diagnosed Graves' patients on antithyroid drugs under 3 months.

Regarding time point: newly diagnosed GD, antithyroid drugs for less than 3 months. Generation of the TCR library employed RNA extracted from PBMCs. General study results and limits: TRBV28, TRBJ1-2 and TRBJ2-5 were favored in persistent disease. TCR diversity was lower in persistent Graves' patients than in newly diagnosed ones. It is possible that accuracy was reduced by the small size of the sample.

Germline V lookup: CDR1 LGHDT, CDR2 YNNKEL (reference sequence). This CDR3 spans 14 amino acids. Trimming removed 4 bases from V and 5 bases from J, with 9 bases in between. Through Arm-PCR of CDR3 regions and iRepertoire HTBI primers, TCR beta libraries were built. TCRdb fed the multiplex PCR reads into MiXCR, producing one record per CDR3 protein. The data contain some 250,000 distinct CDR3 sequences, 20% of them singletons. The gene calls are TRBV3-1 and TRBJ1-6; D unresolved. Sequencing used peripheral blood mononuclear cells (PBMCs), obtained at new diagnosis, from a patient treated with antithyroid drugs. This TCR was sampled from a female donor with Graves disease. This CDR3 is CASSPPENNSPLHF. The CDR3 DNA reads TGTGCCAGCAGCCCCCCGGAGAATAATTCACCCCTCCACTTT.